What follows are 23 T cell receptor beta chains derived from one specimen sequenced in a study of blood T cell repertoires in COVID-19. TCRdb's table, derived via immunoSEQ multiplex PCR, lists solely in-frame clones and lacks some. Of under 250,000 clones detected, 75% to 85% appear once; the ten largest clones hold 9.1%. Sequencing was performed on PBMCs or T cells enriched from blood (not recorded which). These receptors all come from a woman aged 50 to 65 with acute COVID-19.

The chain combines TRBV7-2 with TRBJ2-7, with 8 nucleotides matching TRBD2. Germline assignment: CDR1 SGHTA and CDR2 FQGNSA. CDR3 length: 17 residues. V shed 1 base, J shed 6 bases, and the junction held 14 bases outside the gene matches. CDR3 in amino acids: CASSLVGSPGGASEQYF. CDR3 sequence (DNA): TGTGCCAGCAGCTTAGTTGGGTCCCCCGGGGGGGCCTCCGAGCAGTACTTC.

This clone was seen repeatedly, ten times or more. CDR3 sequence: CASSLQENQPQHF. CDR3 nucleotides: TGTGCCAGTAGTTTACAGGAAAATCAGCCCCAGCATTTT. The chain carries TRBV19 and TRBJ1-5, with D possibly TRBD1 on 5 matching bases. Germline V lookup: CDR1 LNHDA, CDR2 SQIVND (reference sequence). This CDR3 region has 13 residues. V dropped 5 bases and J dropped 4 bases, with 9 bases sitting between them. Full variable domain (outside the CDR3, taken from reference TRBV19 and TRBJ1-5): DGGITQSPKYLFRKEGQNVTLSCEQNLNHDAMYWYRQDPGQGLRLIYYSQIVNDFQKGDIAEGYSVSREKKESFPLTVTSAQKNPTAFYLCASSLQENQPQHFGDGTRLSIL.

The J gene is TRBJ2-2, the V gene TRBV15, with D perhaps TRBD2 (6 bases). Germline V gene lookup returns CDR1 LNHNV and CDR2 YYDKDF (reference sequence). Trimming shortened V by 0 bases and J by 3 bases, and 17 bases separated the two germline ends. The CDR3 has 18 residues. Here the CDR3 reads CATSRDSAGSRDTGELFF. The CDR3 DNA reads TGTGCCACCAGCAGAGATTCCGCCGGGAGTAGGGACACCGGGGAGCTGTTTTTT.

The V call is TRBV7-2, the J call TRBJ2-7; 8 bases line up with TRBD1. Germline CDR1 SGHTA, CDR2 FQGNSA. The CDR3 totals 13 residues. Trimming at V came to 4 bases and at J to 6 bases, leaving 5 bases not matched to a gene. CDR3 DNA sequence: TGTGCCAGCAGCTCCGGACAGGGCCTCGAGCAGTACTTC. This translates into CASSSGQGLEQYF.

This clone came up a few times. The chain is built from TRBV6-2 or TRBV6-3 and TRBJ2-7, with 8 nucleotides matching TRBD2. CDR1 and CDR2 from the germline V gene are MNHEY and SVGEGT. The J segment lost 5 bases and the V segment lost 2 bases, leaving 8 bases of the junction unmatched. The CDR3 is 15 residues long. The DNA of the CDR3 is TGTGCCAGCAGTTACGCTCGGGGGGGGCTGAACGAGCAGTACTTC. Protein: CASSYARGGLNEQYF.

The J gene is TRBJ1-4, the V gene TRBV5-1; 9 bases map to TRBD1. The CDR3 spans 14 residues. Germline V lookup: CDR1 SGHRS, CDR2 YFSETQ. Losses at the gene ends were 4 bases for V and 7 bases for J; bases not matched to a gene: 5. The CDR3 nucleotides read TGCGCCAGCAGCACCGGGACAGGGAGTGAAAAACTGTTTTTT. It encodes CASSTGTGSEKLFF.

The chain uses TRBV9 and TRBJ2-2; 7 nucleotides match TRBD2. V lost 6 bases and J lost 2; bases outside the gene matches: 13. The CDR3 covers 17 residues. CDR1 is SGDLS, CDR2 YYNGEE, per germline. The CDR3 loop reads CASNTHVGGVNTGELFF. The CDR3 DNA sequence: TGTGCCAGCAACACCCACGTTGGGGGGGTTAACACCGGGGAGCTGTTTTTT.

The J gene is TRBJ2-7, the V gene TRBV7-2, with D perhaps matching TRBD1 (6 bases). The CDR3 is made up of 14 amino acids. From germline, CDR1 is SGHTA and CDR2 FQGNSA. Deletions cut 8 bases from V and 0 bases from J, with 14 bases between. The CDR3 coding sequence is TGTGCCAGCGCGCCTCAGGGGAACTCCTACGAGCAGTACTTC. Encoded protein: CASAPQGNSYEQYF.

This clone was seen a single time. V and J are TRBV7-3 and TRBJ2-1; D perhaps matches TRBD2 (6 bases). The CDR3 has 14 residues. The germline V gene has CDR1 SGHTA and CDR2 FQGTGA. V was pared by 9 bases and J by 1 base, with 13 bases between. CDR3 region: CASQSGDSYNEQFF. The DNA for the CDR3 is TGTGCCAGTCAGTCGGGGGATTCCTACAATGAGCAGTTCTTC. The full variable domain, in which reference TRBV7-3 and TRBJ2-1 provide the parts outside the CDR3, is GAGVSQTPSNKVTEKGKYVELRCDPISGHTALYWYRQSLGQGPEFLIYFQGTGAADDSGLPNDRFFAVRPEGSVSTLKIQRTERGDSAVYLCASQSGDSYNEQFFGPGTRLTVL.

This rearrangement joins TRBV7-9 to TRBJ1-2, with 9 bases matching TRBD1. The ends lost 5 bases at V and 7 bases at J; junction bases unmatched: 5. The CDR3 is 13 residues long. Germline loops: CDR1 SEHNR, CDR2 FQNEAQ (reference sequence). The CDR3 coding sequence is TGTGCCAGCAGCGTGACAGGGGGGTCTGGCTACACCTTC. It encodes CASSVTGGSGYTF.

The V gene is TRBV27, the J gene TRBJ2-1; 7 bases line up with TRBD2. The CDR3 extends over 15 amino acids. V lost 6 bases, J lost 10 bases, and 15 bases stayed unmatched. Germline V gene sequence: CDR1 MNHEY, CDR2 SMNVEV (reference sequence). CDR3 amino acids: CASSLSRLALWEQFF. The CDR3 DNA follows: TGTGCCAGCAGCCTAAGTCGACTAGCCCTGTGGGAGCAGTTCTTC.

This rearrangement joins TRBV7-7 to TRBJ2-7, with D perhaps matching TRBD1 (5 bases). V was pared by 1 base and J by 3 bases, with 13 bases between. The CDR3 contains 15 residues. CDR1 and CDR2 (germline): SSHAT, FNYEAQ (reference sequence). The CDR3 loop is CASSLGPGSIYEQYF. The CDR3 DNA reads as TGTGCCAGCAGCTTAGGGCCAGGGTCCATCTACGAGCAGTACTTC. Using reference TRBV7-7 and TRBJ2-7 for the parts outside the CDR3, the full variable domain is GAGVSQSPRYKVTKRGQDVTLRCDPISSHATLYWYQQALGQGPEFLTYFNYEAQPDKSGLPSDRFSAERPEGSISTLTIQRTEQRDSAMYRCASSLGPGSIYEQYFGPGTRLTVT.

The V and J genes are TRBV7-8 and TRBJ1-4, with 9 positions matching TRBD1. J gave up 5 bases and V 4 bases, and 2 bases lay outside the gene matches. The CDR3 is made up of 14 amino acids. Looked up from germline, CDR1 is SGHVS and CDR2 is FQNEAQ. In DNA form, the CDR3 reads TGTGCCAGCAGCTCCGGGACAGGGAATGAAAAACTGTTTTTT. Encoded protein: CASSSGTGNEKLFF.

The rearrangement joins TRBV5-1 to TRBJ1-4; weak D call: TRBD1 (5 bases). Trimming took 1 base from V and 3 from J, leaving 10 bases between them. CDR1 and CDR2 (germline): SGHRS, YFSETQ. The CDR3 length is 15 residues. In DNA form, the CDR3 reads TGCGCCAGCAGCTTGATAGGGGCCCCTAATGAAAAACTGTTTTTT. Protein product: CASSLIGAPNEKLFF.

This chain joins TRBV27 and TRBJ1-6; perhaps TRBD1 as D (5 bases). The CDR3 has 11 amino acids. The germline V gene has CDR1 MNHEY and CDR2 SMNVEV (reference sequence). Between the trimmed V and J ends, which lost 6 bases and 14 bases, there was a span of 11 bases. CDR3 sequence: CASRGGWTLHF. The CDR3 DNA follows: TGTGCCAGCAGGGGGGGGTGGACCCTCCACTTT.

The chain uses TRBV4-3 and TRBJ1-4; 10 positions match TRBD1. The germline V gene encodes CDR1 LGHNA and CDR2 YSLEER. With 5 bases clipped from V and 6 bases from J, the junction kept 3 bases outside the gene matches. This CDR3 has 14 residues. CDR3 region: CASSKGQGDEKLFF. The CDR3 region has the DNA TGCGCCAGCAGCAAAGGACAGGGGGATGAAAAACTGTTTTTT.

J is TRBJ1-5 and V is TRBV27, with D unresolved. The length of the CDR3 is 16 residues. V lost 3 bases to trimming and J lost 2 bases, with 14 bases between them. The germline V gene encodes CDR1 MNHEY and CDR2 SMNVEV (reference sequence). This CDR3 reads CASSFRIPQGNQPQHF. As DNA, the CDR3 is TGTGCCAGCAGTTTCCGAATCCCCCAGGGCAATCAGCCCCAGCATTTT.

Only a few counts were recorded for this clone. V is TRBV19 and J is TRBJ2-1; 9 nucleotides agree with TRBD2. V lost 7 bases to trimming and J lost 4 bases; unmatched junction nucleotides: 14. CDR1 LNHDA and CDR2 SQIVND come from the germline V gene (reference sequence). This CDR3 region has 17 residues. DNA of the CDR3: TGTGCCAGTACCTCTGGTGGGATAGCGGGGGTGTACAATGAGCAGTTCTTC. Amino acids: CASTSGGIAGVYNEQFF.

The gene calls are TRBV5-8 and TRBJ2-1; 11 nucleotides agree with TRBD2. Trimming cost V 4 bases and J 3 bases; bases outside gene matches: 3. In germline, CDR1 is SGHTS, CDR2 YDEGEE. The CDR3 runs 15 residues. CDR3 residues: CASSEGTSGYNEQFF. In nucleotides, the CDR3 is TGTGCCAGCAGCGAGGGGACTAGCGGCTACAATGAGCAGTTCTTC.

The chain has TRBV7-2 and TRBJ2-3, with TRBD2 matching 8 bases. With 1 base clipped from V and 3 bases from J, the junction kept 3 bases outside the gene matches. CDR1 SGHTA and CDR2 FQGNSA come from the germline V gene. There are 15 residues in the CDR3. The CDR3 protein is CASSLDSGKTDTQYF. CDR3 bases: TGTGCCAGCAGCTTAGATAGCGGGAAAACAGATACGCAGTATTTT.

The V and J genes are TRBV6-4 and TRBJ1-5; D is uncertain. V lost 4 bases to trimming and J lost 3 bases, with 7 bases between them. The germline V gene encodes CDR1 MRHNA and CDR2 SNTAGT. This CDR3 comprises 13 residues. The CDR3 DNA reads TGTGCCAGCAGTGGAGGGCTCAATCAGCCCCAGCATTTT. Residues: CASSGGLNQPQHF.

This clone was recorded a few times. The chain joins TRBV25-1 to TRBJ1-1; maybe TRBD1 (5 bases). The CDR3 totals 12 residues. Trimming took off 8 bases at V and 3 bases at J, with 10 bases between the two ends. CDR1 MGHDK and CDR2 SYGVNS come from the germline V gene. DNA of the CDR3: TGTGCCAGCCGGACGGGGGACACTGAAGCTTTCTTT. The encoded protein is CASRTGDTEAFF. Full variable domain (missing parts from reference TRBV25-1 and TRBJ1-1): EADIYQTPRYLVIGTGKKITLECSQTMGHDKMYWYQQDPGMELHLIHYSYGVNSTEKGDLSSESTVSRIRTEHFPLTLESARPSHTSQYLCASRTGDTEAFFGQGTRLTVV.

The chain joins TRBV9 to TRBJ1-1; no firm D call. The CDR3 has 15 amino acids. Per the germline V gene, CDR1 is SGDLS and CDR2 is YYNGEE. Between the trimmed V and J ends, which lost 0 bases and 1 base, there was a span of 10 bases. CDR3 sequence: CASSVAVGRNTEAFF. CDR3 coding DNA: TGTGCCAGCAGCGTAGCTGTTGGCAGGAACACTGAAGCTTTCTTT. Variable domain in full (rest from reference TRBV9 and TRBJ1-1): DSGVTQTPKHLITATGQRVTLRCSPRSGDLSVYWYQQSLDQGLQFLIQYYNGEERAKGNILERFSAQQFPDLHSELNLSSLELGDSALYFCASSVAVGRNTEAFFGQGTRLTVV.